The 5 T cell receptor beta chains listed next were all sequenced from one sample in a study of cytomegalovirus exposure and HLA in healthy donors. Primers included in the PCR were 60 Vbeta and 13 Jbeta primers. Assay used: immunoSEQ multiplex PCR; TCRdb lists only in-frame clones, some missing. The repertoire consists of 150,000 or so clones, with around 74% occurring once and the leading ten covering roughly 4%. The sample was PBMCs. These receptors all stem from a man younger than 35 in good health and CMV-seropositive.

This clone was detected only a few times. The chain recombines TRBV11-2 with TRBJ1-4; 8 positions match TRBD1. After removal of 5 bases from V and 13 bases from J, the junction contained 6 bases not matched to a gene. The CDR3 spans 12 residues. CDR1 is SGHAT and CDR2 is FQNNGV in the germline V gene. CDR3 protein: CASSKGQGLLFF. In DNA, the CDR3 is TGTGCCAGCAGCAAAGGACAGGGTCTACTGTTTTTT.

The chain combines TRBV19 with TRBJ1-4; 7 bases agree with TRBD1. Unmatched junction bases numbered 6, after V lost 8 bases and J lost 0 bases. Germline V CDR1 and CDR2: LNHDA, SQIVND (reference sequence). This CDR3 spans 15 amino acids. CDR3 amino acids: CASSRGPATNEKLFF. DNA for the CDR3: TGTGCCAGTTCAAGGGGGCCAGCAACTAATGAAAAACTGTTTTTT.

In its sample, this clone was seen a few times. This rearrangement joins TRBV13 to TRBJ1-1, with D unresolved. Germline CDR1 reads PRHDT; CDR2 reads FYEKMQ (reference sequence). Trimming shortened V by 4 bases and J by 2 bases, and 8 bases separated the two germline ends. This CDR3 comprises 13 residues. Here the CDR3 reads CASSSSDNTEAFF. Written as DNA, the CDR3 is TGTGCCAGCAGCTCGTCAGATAACACTGAAGCTTTCTTT.

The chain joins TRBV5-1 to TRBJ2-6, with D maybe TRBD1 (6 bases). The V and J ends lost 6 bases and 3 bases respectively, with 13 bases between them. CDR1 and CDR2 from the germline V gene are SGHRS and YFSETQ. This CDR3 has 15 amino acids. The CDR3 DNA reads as TGCGCCAGCAACAGGGAGAGTTTTGGGGCCAACGTCCTGACTTTC. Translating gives CASNRESFGANVLTF.

CDR3: CASSQVSLAGGPQYF. The CDR3, as DNA: TGTGCCAGCAGCCAAGTGTCACTAGCGGGGGGGCCGCAGTATTTT. The chain combines TRBV4-2 with TRBJ2-3; 13 nucleotides line up with TRBD2. V lost 1 base and J lost 10; bases outside the gene matches: 5. The germline V gene encodes CDR1 LGHNA and CDR2 YNFKEQ. The length of the CDR3 is 15 residues.